These 17 T cell receptor beta chains were all obtained from the same sample, sequenced in a study of T cells in Graves' hyperthyroidism and ophthalmopathy. What was amplified from RNA transcripts were TCR beta CDR3 regions. HTBI primers were used for first-round RT-PCR of the TCR CDR3. One entry per CDR3 protein results from TCRdb running MiXCR on the multiplex PCR reads. The sample shows roughly 200,000 distinct CDR3 sequences, around 17% of them seen only once. Sequenced sample: blood. The receptors here all came from a woman aged 50 to 65 with Graves' hyperthyroidism.

The gene calls are TRBV28 and TRBJ2-3; 12 bases are a match to TRBD2. V lost 8 bases to trimming and J lost 9 bases; unmatched junction nucleotides: 12. CDR3 length equals 15 residues. The germline V gene has CDR1 MDHEN and CDR2 SYDVKM. CDR3 DNA sequence: TGTGCCAGCGGGACTAGCGGGTCGGGCGGTGGGACGCAGTATTTT. The encoded protein is CASGTSGSGGGTQYF.

This clonotype was seen repeatedly, ten times or more. This sequence joins TRBV11-2 and TRBJ2-7; D not resolved. The CDR3 extends over 14 amino acids. V was clipped by 1 base and J by 2 bases, with 9 bases between them. In germline, CDR1 is SGHAT, CDR2 FQNNGV. The CDR3 region has the DNA TGTGCCAGCAGCTTAGTATCTGGAACCTACGAGCAGTACTTC. Encoded protein: CASSLVSGTYEQYF. Filled out from reference TRBV11-2 and TRBJ2-7, the complete variable domain reads EAGVAQSPRYKIIEKRQSVAFWCNPISGHATLYWYQQILGQGPKLLIQFQNNGVVDDSQLPKDRFSAERLKGVDSTLKIQPAKLEDSAVYLCASSLVSGTYEQYFGPGTRLTVT.

CDR3 sequence: CASSMSGRADTQYF. The CDR3, as DNA: TGTGCCAGTAGTATGTCAGGGAGGGCAGATACGCAGTATTTT. The chain links TRBV19 to TRBJ2-3, with 7 bases matching TRBD2. CDR3 length: 14 residues. In germline, CDR1 is LNHDA, CDR2 SQIVND (reference sequence). With 3 bases clipped from V and 4 bases from J, the junction kept 4 bases outside the gene matches.

The CDR3 here is CASKRGGGTDTQYF. In DNA, the CDR3 is TGTGCCAGCAAAAGGGGGGGAGGGACAGATACGCAGTATTTT. This sequence joins TRBV6-1 and TRBJ2-3; tentatively, D is TRBD2 (7 bases). The germline V gene has CDR1 MNHNS and CDR2 SASEGT. The CDR3 is 14 residues long. Trimming pared 7 bases from V and 3 bases from J, leaving 14 bases between.

With regard to this clonotype: A much larger clone differs by one base, so this may be a read error. The chain recombines TRBV7-8 with TRBJ1-5, with TRBD1 identical over 7 bases. Germline V lookup: CDR1 SGHVS, CDR2 FQNEAQ. The length of the CDR3 is 15 residues. Losses at the gene ends were 6 bases for V and 2 bases for J; bases not matched to a gene: 7. In DNA form, the CDR3 reads TGTGCCAGCAGGCGGGACACAGGGGGCAATCAGCCCCAGCATTTT. Amino acids: CASRRDTGGNQPQHF.

This clonotype was detected ten times or more. The chain uses TRBV28 and TRBJ2-3; 8 nucleotides match TRBD1. Germline trimming cut 3 bases from V and 2 bases from J; bases unmatched to any gene: 4. This CDR3 is built from 15 residues. CDR1 is MDHEN and CDR2 is SYDVKM in the germline V gene. The CDR3 DNA reads as TGTGCCAGCAGTTTCACAGGGGGTTCCACAGATACGCAGTATTTT. Translated: CASSFTGGSTDTQYF.

This clonotype was counted at least ten times. V usage is TRBV7-2 and J usage is TRBJ1-4; a weak D match, TRBD1 (6 bases). CDR3 length equals 15 residues. Germline V CDR1 and CDR2: SGHTA, FQGNSA. Trimming left V 2 bases short and J 7 bases short, with 14 bases between. The CDR3 DNA follows: TGTGCCAGCAGCTTATCCGGACAGTTGGTTGAAAAACTGTTTTTT. Translation gives CASSLSGQLVEKLFF.

The sample holds a few counts of this clonotype. This sequence may be a read error, since a much larger clone differs from it by one base. The J gene is TRBJ2-7, the V gene TRBV20-1, with D perhaps TRBD1 or TRBD2 (6 bases each). In germline, CDR1 is DFQATT, CDR2 SNEGSKA (reference sequence). Trimming removed 6 bases at V and 2 bases at J, with 17 bases between. The CDR3 sequence is 14 residues long. The CDR3, as DNA: TGCAGTGCGGGAGTAGGGGGGAGCCCCTACGAGCAGTACTTC. As protein: CSAGVGGSPYEQYF.

This clonotype was picked up many times. CDR3 nucleotide sequence: TGTGCCAGCAGCTTAGCCGGGAGGGCTCAAGATACGCAGTATTTT. This translates into CASSLAGRAQDTQYF. V is TRBV11-2 and J is TRBJ2-3, with 8 bases fitting TRBD2. Per germline, CDR1 SGHAT and CDR2 FQNNGV. The junction had 5 bases not matched to a gene; V was cut back by 1 base and J by 5 bases. The CDR3 totals 15 residues.

The V gene is TRBV18, the J gene TRBJ2-3; 10 bases line up with TRBD2. In germline, CDR1 is KGHSH, CDR2 LQKENI. This CDR3 has 17 amino acids. Unmatched junction bases numbered 3, after V lost 0 bases and J lost 0 bases. The CDR3 nucleotides are TGTGCCAGCTCACCACCAAGGACTAGCGGAAGCACAGATACGCAGTATTTT. It yields the protein CASSPPRTSGSTDTQYF.

This clonotype was found a few times. Mismatch with germline at one junction end may stem from a read error. The chain employs TRBV12-3 or TRBV12-4 and TRBJ2-5; D is ambiguous. This CDR3 has 11 residues. CDR3: CAGSPRETQYF. CDR3 in DNA: TGTGCCGGCAGCCCCCGGGAGACCCAGTACTTC.

The chain uses TRBV2 and TRBJ1-1, with D hard to call. CDR3 length equals 11 residues. The germline V gene encodes CDR1 SNHLY and CDR2 FYNNEI. Deletions cut 8 bases from V and 7 bases from J, with 11 bases between. Here the CDR3 reads CASFGGIEAFF. The CDR3 nucleotides read TGTGCCAGCTTCGGAGGAATTGAAGCTTTCTTT. The entire variable domain, with the rest obtained from reference TRBV2 and TRBJ1-1, is as follows: EPEVTQTPSHQVTQMGQEVILRCVPISNHLYFYWYRQILGQKVEFLVSFYNNEISEKSEIFDDQFSVERPDGSNFTLKIRSTKLEDSAMYFCASFGGIEAFFGQGTRLTVV.

To note about this clonotype: Since a much larger clone is just one base distant, this may be a read error. The chain employs TRBV6-9 and TRBJ2-7, with TRBD2 identical over 9 bases. The V gene's germline CDR1 is MNHGY and CDR2 SVAAGI. The CDR3 length is 14 residues. The CDR3 DNA follows: TGTGCCGGCAGTTCCCCTAGCGGGACATACGAGCAGTACTTC. Residues: CAGSSPSGTYEQYF.

Ten or more counts support this clonotype. The chain employs TRBV2 and TRBJ1-2; 7 positions match TRBD1. CDR1 and CDR2 from the germline V gene are SNHLY and FYNNEI. This CDR3 spans 15 amino acids. After removal of 2 bases from V and 2 bases from J, the junction contained 5 bases not matched to a gene. The chain's CDR3 is CASSERTGSNYGYTF. Here the CDR3 DNA reads TGTGCCAGCAGTGAACGGACAGGATCAAACTATGGCTACACCTTC.

J is TRBJ2-7 and V is TRBV20-1; tentatively, D is TRBD1 (6 bases). The CDR3 length is 13 residues. From germline, CDR1 is DFQATT and CDR2 SNEGSKA (reference sequence). The ends were cut back, 3 bases at V and 3 bases at J, with 12 bases in the middle. CDR3 loop: CSASRDKNYEQYF. The CDR3 DNA reads as TGCAGTGCTAGCCGGGACAAAAACTACGAGCAGTACTTC.

This clonotype has just a few counts. The rearrangement links TRBV6-5 to TRBJ1-1; unclear D gene. Trimming pared 2 bases from V and 1 base from J, leaving 14 bases between. CDR1 MNHEY and CDR2 SVGAGI come from the germline V gene. This CDR3 contains 16 residues. The DNA of the CDR3 is TGTGCCAGCAGTTACGACCGGTTAGGGAGGAACACTGAAGCTTTCTTT. It is translated as CASSYDRLGRNTEAFF.

At least ten counts were recorded for this clonotype. This rearrangement joins TRBV12-3 or TRBV12-4 to TRBJ2-1; TRBD2 matches at 7 bases. The J segment lost 8 bases and the V segment lost 10 bases, leaving 14 bases of the junction unmatched. CDR3 length: 14 residues. The DNA for the CDR3 is TGTGCCACCGGGGAGGGCCGAGGGCTCCATGAGCAGTTCTTC. Translated, it gives CATGEGRGLHEQFF.